Given below is one T cell receptor (beta chain) in context. The assay was immunoSEQ multiplex PCR, and TCRdb's table has in-frame clones only and misses some. This sample has about 74,000 clones; around nine tenths occur once, and the top ten carry roughly 2.5%. The sample originates from a study of blood T cell repertoires in COVID-19. At the level of the study: Both acute and convalescent COVID-19 samples were obtained from the United States, Italy and Spain. Sources were T cells, B-cell-depleted T cells, or PBMCs; the material itself was cDNA or gDNA.

Looked up from germline, CDR1 is SGHAT and CDR2 is FQNNGV. The CDR3 is 15 amino acids. V lost 5 bases to trimming and J lost 1 base; unmatched junction nucleotides: 6. The chain links TRBV11-2 to TRBJ1-1, with TRBD1 matching 8 bases. This sequence was found in a man in his 70s with active or convalescent COVID-19. Material: peripheral blood. CDR3 in amino acids: CASSRTGSRNTEAFF. The CDR3 DNA reads TGTGCCAGCAGCCGGACAGGGAGTAGGAACACTGAAGCTTTCTTT.